The sequence of this TCR beta chain was determined in a study of blood T cell repertoires in COVID-19. V was trimmed by 5 bases and J by 7 bases, leaving 14 bases between them. Germline CDR1 and CDR2: LGHDT and YNNKEL (reference sequence). This CDR3 contains 13 residues. Here immunoSEQ multiplex PCR was the method, and the copy in TCRdb shows in-frame clones only, minus some. The sample includes 180,000 or so clones, about 88% of them seen just once. J is TRBJ1-2 and V is TRBV3-1 (or the pseudogene TRBV3-2); D might be TRBD1 (5 bases). The material sequenced was peripheral blood. The clonotype was recovered from a man younger than 30 with acute or convalescent COVID-19. The CDR3 nucleotides are TGTGCCAGCAGCGGCCAGGGTTTTGGTGGCTACACCTTC. The encoded protein is CASSGQGFGGYTF.